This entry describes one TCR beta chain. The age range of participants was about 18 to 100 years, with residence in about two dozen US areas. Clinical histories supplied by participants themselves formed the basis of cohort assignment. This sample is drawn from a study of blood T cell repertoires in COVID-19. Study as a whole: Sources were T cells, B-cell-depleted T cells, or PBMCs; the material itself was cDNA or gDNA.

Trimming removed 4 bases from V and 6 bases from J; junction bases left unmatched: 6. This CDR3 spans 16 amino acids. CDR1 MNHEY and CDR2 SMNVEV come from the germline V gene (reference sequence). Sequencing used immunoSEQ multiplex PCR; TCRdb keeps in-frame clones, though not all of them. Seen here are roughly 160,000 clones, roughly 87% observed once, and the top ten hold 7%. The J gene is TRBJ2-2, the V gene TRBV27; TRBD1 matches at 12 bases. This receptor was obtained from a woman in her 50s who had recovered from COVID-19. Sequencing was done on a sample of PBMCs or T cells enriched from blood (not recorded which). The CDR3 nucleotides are TGTGCCAGCAGTTCCTGGGACAGGGGGCTCGCCGGGGAGCTGTTTTTT. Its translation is CASSSWDRGLAGELFF.